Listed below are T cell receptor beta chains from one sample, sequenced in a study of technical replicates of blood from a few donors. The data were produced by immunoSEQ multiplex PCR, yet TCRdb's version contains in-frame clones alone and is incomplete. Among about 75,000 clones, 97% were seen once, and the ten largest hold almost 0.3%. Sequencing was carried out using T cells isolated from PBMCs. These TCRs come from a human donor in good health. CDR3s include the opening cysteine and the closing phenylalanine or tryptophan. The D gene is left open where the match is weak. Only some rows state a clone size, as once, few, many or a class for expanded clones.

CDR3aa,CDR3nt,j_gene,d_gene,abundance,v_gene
CASSPGTSGAYEQYF,TGTGCCAGCAGTCCGGGGACAAGTGGAGCCTACGAGCAGTACTTC,TRBJ2-7,-,-,TRBV27
CAYGTAGYTF,TGTGCCTACGGGACAGCTGGCTACACCTTC,TRBJ1-2,TRBD1,-,TRBV30
CASSSRQGLRYEQYF,TGTGCCAGCAGTTCGCGACAGGGTCTGCGCTACGAGCAGTACTTC,TRBJ2-7,TRBD1,-,TRBV28
CASSGIYSGPGEAFF,TGTGCCAGCAGCGGCATCTATTCAGGGCCGGGTGAAGCTTTCTTT,TRBJ1-1,-,-,TRBV9
CASSLTGTGAYNEQFF,TGTGCCAGCAGCTTAACGGGGACAGGAGCCTACAATGAGCAGTTCTTC,TRBJ2-1,TRBD1,-,TRBV7-3
CASSHSPGASYEQYF,TGCGCCAGCAGCCACTCCCCCGGTGCCTCCTACGAGCAGTACTTC,TRBJ2-7,-,once,TRBV4-1
CASIPMGGGGEQYF,TGTGCCAGCATCCCGATGGGAGGGGGAGGGGAGCAGTACTTC,TRBJ2-7,-,once,TRBV28
CSVEIKGAYEQYF,TGCAGCGTTGAGATAAAGGGGGCTTACGAGCAGTACTTC,TRBJ2-7,TRBD1,-,TRBV29-1
CASSGQGLGYTF,TGTGCCAGCAGTGGACAGGGCCTTGGCTACACCTTC,TRBJ1-2,TRBD1,-,TRBV6-5
CASSRARGTEAFF,TGTGCCAGCAGCCGGGCCAGGGGTACTGAAGCTTTCTTT,TRBJ1-1,-,-,TRBV11-2
CAREGTSGSTDTQYF,TGTGCCAGGGAAGGGACTAGCGGGAGCACAGATACGCAGTATTTT,TRBJ2-3,TRBD2,-,TRBV2
CASSSPSNRGQETQYF,TGTGCCAGCAGTTCCCCCTCGAACAGGGGCCAAGAGACCCAGTACTTC,TRBJ2-5,TRBD1,-,TRBV6-5
CASSLGTGGYTEAFF,TGTGCCAGTAGTCTTGGGACAGGGGGGTACACTGAAGCTTTCTTT,TRBJ1-1,TRBD1,-,TRBV19
CSTEAKNIQYF,TGCAGTACAGAGGCCAAAAACATTCAGTACTTC,TRBJ2-4,-,-,TRBV20-1
CASSLGGNEQYF,TGTGCCAGCAGCCTAGGAGGGAACGAGCAGTACTTC,TRBJ2-7,-,once,TRBV6-5
CASSLASGEETQYF,TGTGCCAGCAGCTTAGCTAGCGGGGAAGAGACCCAGTACTTC,TRBJ2-5,TRBD2,-,TRBV7-2
CASSANASPTPMNTEAFF,TGTGCCAGTAGTGCAAATGCTAGCCCTACCCCTATGAACACTGAAGCTTTCTTT,TRBJ1-1,-,-,TRBV19
CASSFSRERNTIYF,TGTGCCAGCAGCTTCTCGCGGGAGCGGAACACCATATATTTT,TRBJ1-3,-,-,TRBV7-9
CASSFYSSYEQYF,TGTGCCAGCAGTTTTTACAGCTCCTACGAGCAGTACTTC,TRBJ2-7,-,-,TRBV28
CASRPRVNEQFF,TGTGCCAGCAGGCCGCGGGTTAATGAGCAGTTCTTC,TRBJ2-1,-,once,TRBV7-2
CATLKNYGYTF,TGTGCCACCTTAAAAAACTATGGCTACACCTTC,TRBJ1-2,-,-,TRBV27
CASSLVGLAGIYNEQFF,TGTGCCAGCAGCTTAGTGGGGCTAGCGGGGATATACAATGAGCAGTTCTTC,TRBJ2-1,TRBD2,-,TRBV7-8
CASSKGEGTGFTYEQYF,TGTGCCAGCAGCAAAGGGGAAGGGACAGGCTTCACCTACGAGCAGTACTTC,TRBJ2-7,-,-,TRBV21-1
CASGRGYMNTEAFF,TGTGCCTCGGGCAGGGGGTACATGAACACTGAAGCTTTCTTT,TRBJ1-1,TRBD1,-,TRBV9
CASSLWTVMNTEAFF,TGCGCCAGCAGCTTATGGACAGTCATGAACACTGAAGCTTTCTTT,TRBJ1-1,-,-,TRBV5-1
CASSHSDTQYF,TGTGCCAGCAGCCACTCAGATACGCAGTATTTT,TRBJ2-3,-,-,TRBV16
CASSMQGPISKNIQYF,TGTGCCAGCAGTATGCAGGGGCCAATATCCAAAAACATTCAGTACTTC,TRBJ2-4,-,-,TRBV28
CASSFPGTYFQETQYF,TGTGCCAGCAGTTTCCCCGGGACATATTTTCAAGAGACCCAGTACTTC,TRBJ2-5,-,-,TRBV28
CASSDPRVGFYEQYF,TGTGCCAGCAGCGACCCTAGAGTAGGCTTCTACGAGCAGTACTTC,TRBJ2-7,-,-,TRBV11-2
CAWSLLQGMTRGYTF,TGTGCCTGGAGTCTTTTACAGGGGATGACGCGGGGCTACACCTTC,TRBJ1-2,TRBD1,-,TRBV30
CASSQGTGADQPQHF,TGTGCCAGCAGCCAAGGGACAGGGGCTGATCAGCCCCAGCATTTT,TRBJ1-5,TRBD1,once,TRBV14
CASSITELGNQPQHF,TGTGCCAGCAGCATTACTGAGCTGGGCAATCAGCCCCAGCATTTT,TRBJ1-5,-,-,TRBV28
CAWSGAEVFYEQYF,TGTGCCTGGAGTGGGGCCGAAGTTTTCTACGAGCAGTACTTC,TRBJ2-7,-,-,TRBV30
CASSLDLVEETQYF,TGTGCCAGCAGCTTAGATCTCGTAGAAGAGACCCAGTACTTC,TRBJ2-5,-,-,TRBV11-3
CASSKLAGVIEQFF,TGTGCCAGCAGTAAGCTAGCGGGAGTGATTGAGCAGTTCTTC,TRBJ2-1,TRBD2,-,TRBV6-4
CASTSRWRQGVNEQFF,TGCGCCAGCACCTCCCGTTGGAGACAGGGTGTCAATGAGCAGTTCTTC,TRBJ2-1,TRBD1,-,TRBV5-1
CASSLRSLAGVNTGELFF,TGCGCCAGCAGCTTGCGTAGTCTAGCGGGAGTTAACACCGGGGAGCTGTTTTTT,TRBJ2-2,TRBD2,-,TRBV5-1
CASSQQNSVGVNRGTQYF,TGTGCCAGCAGCCAACAAAATTCAGTGGGAGTAAATCGCGGAACGCAGTATTTT,TRBJ2-3,-,-,TRBV14
CASSPLGAGANVLTF,TGTGCCAGCAGCCCCTTGGGAGCCGGGGCCAACGTCCTGACTTTC,TRBJ2-6,-,-,TRBV7-2
CAWSLLGAAPTYNEQFF,TGTGCCTGGAGTTTGTTAGGGGCGGCGCCCACCTACAATGAGCAGTTCTTC,TRBJ2-1,-,-,TRBV30
CASSLMADSYEQYF,TGTGCCAGCAGCTTAATGGCAGACTCCTACGAGCAGTACTTC,TRBJ2-7,-,-,TRBV7-9
CASSFQGRNEQFF,TGTGCCAGCAGCTTTCAGGGTCGGAATGAGCAGTTCTTC,TRBJ2-1,-,-,TRBV5-6
CASSEERGSYEQYF,TGTGCCAGCAGTGAAGAAAGGGGCTCCTACGAGCAGTACTTC,TRBJ2-7,-,-,TRBV6-1
CASSAPLQGITDTQYF,TGTGCCAGCAGCGCGCCGCTACAGGGAATTACAGATACGCAGTATTTT,TRBJ2-3,-,-,TRBV9
CAISEFPGISGNTIYF,TGTGCCATCAGTGAATTTCCAGGTATCTCTGGAAACACCATATATTTT,TRBJ1-3,-,-,TRBV10-3
CASSLGQANYGYTF,TGTGCTAGCAGCCTGGGACAGGCTAACTATGGCTACACCTTC,TRBJ1-2,TRBD1,-,TRBV7-7